This record covers a single T cell receptor beta chain. This clonotype was seen only a few times. The antigen it recognizes is unknown. One base away there is no much larger clone; base qualities are not given. This entry belongs to a study of identical twins (dated by TCRdb to the mid-2010s). Notes on the research overall: The study deep-sequenced TCR alpha and beta repertoires from monozygotic twins, unrelated adults of various ages and cord blood to test whether fetal clonotypes persist. Replicate twin experiments were performed at different times using different library preparation protocols to rule out contamination. The paper as a whole reports these results and caveats: In monozygotic twins, recombination models systematically underestimated out-of-frame TCR alpha sharing, but the models matched the sharing seen between unrelated individuals. Zero-insertion analyses could be partly confounded by invariant T cells such as MAIT and iNKT, although diverse VJ usage argued against such confounding for most clonotypes. Excess twin sharing in beta out-of-frame sequences was weaker because fewer shared sequences lowered the signal-to-noise ratio. Fewer insertions were carried by abundant cord blood beta clonotypes, a similar but weaker trend appeared in young adult naive repertoires, and no such trend appeared in memory repertoires. Conclusions relied on cross-sectional statistical analysis, since the same donors could not be followed over many years. Out-of-frame TCR alpha sequences shared between twins showed an excess of low generation-probability sequences compared with coincidental sharing between unrelated individuals.

Library construction relied on 5' RACE. These reads were obtained on an Illumina HiSeq 2000. A universal primer binding site was added through template switching, and the final cDNA carried a unique molecular identifier so that TCR cDNA molecules could be counted accurately. Specific primers in the conserved constant-segment region were used to synthesize first-strand cDNA for TCR alpha and beta chains. Each cDNA library was double barcoded, with a SMART-Mk sample barcode plus Illumina barcodes, to control for contamination. TruSeq adapter sequences, together with Illumina sample barcodes, were added in two successive PCR steps. Sequencing of the TCR alpha and beta cDNA libraries was done on the Illumina HiSeq platform using custom primers. The authors' pipeline ran thus. MiGEC processed the raw reads to extract unique molecular identifiers, while MiXCR was used to determine the CDR3 positions. Recombination models were inferred per individual with the repgenHMM and IGoR tools using an EM algorithm. Shared clonotypes were analyzed with the tcR package in R, and sharing was normalized by the product of cloneset sizes. To study raw recombination without the effects of thymic and clonal selection, out-of-frame nonproductive sequences were analyzed. The public reads were run again by TCRdb, first through fastp at Q25 and then through MiXCR, and only productive beta chains were kept. For every CDR3 protein sequence, its rows merge into one entry that carries the most common genes and DNA. The V and J calls shown here were made by TCRdb, not taken from the authors' results. This sample lists about 190,000 distinct CDR3 sequences; 15% to 20% were detected once. In total, the top ten clones hold over 35% of the sample.

Sequences SEHNR (CDR1) and FQNEAQ (CDR2) are obtained from the germline V gene (reference sequence). Trimming removed 1 base from V and 5 bases from J, leaving 11 bases between the germline ends. From its cysteine to its phenylalanine, the CDR3 spans 14 amino acids. Solely the CDR3 DNA is kept, with 42 bases framed from the first base. All donors were healthy Caucasians. The twin cohort comprised three pairs of female monozygotic twins, all aged roughly 18 to 30 years. CD4+ and CD8+ T cell populations were isolated with positive isolation kits from Invitrogen. These data were also reused for a study on T cells expressing NK-cell markers. As the second study states: Under ten donors provided sorted CD3+CD56+NKG2C+, CD3+CD56+NKG2C- and CD3+CD56-NKG2C+ T-cell subsets, whose TCR beta-chain repertoires were profiled. Seven of the eight sequenced donors were HCMV-seropositive and one was HCMV-seronegative. To restrict sorting to alphabetaTCR-expressing T cells, an anti-gammadeltaTCR antibody was added in several experiments. For roughly six donors, the dominant CD3+CD56+NKG2C+ clonotypes were among the top 10 CD8+ clonotypes and accounted for about 1.0-7.5% of CD8+ T cells. Those dominant clonotypes were again the most abundant among CD3+CD56-NKG2C+ cells in several donors, at about 25-60.1%. Whether the expanded NKG2C-expressing T cell clones were specific for HCMV antigens remained unclear. All eight donors whose samples were sequenced were randomly selected healthy volunteers, three of them men and five women. To determine HCMV serostatus, a commercial ELISA kit was used to detect HCMV-specific IgG in serum. Reads were demultiplexed and grouped by UMI with MIGEC, and clonotypes were assembled and quantified with MiTCR. To exclude erroneous sequences, any TCR cDNA sequence not supported by at least two reads was discarded. The tcR package was used for downstream repertoire analysis, and clonotypes were matched across fractions by CDR3 nucleotide sequence plus V segment. Antigen specificity was annotated against VDJdb with VDJmatch, allowing one amino acid substitution in CDR3.

The chain uses TRBV7-9 and TRBJ1-1, with the D gene too uncertain to name. The clonotype comes from a woman younger than 35 in good health. The sequencing input was CD8+ T cells sorted from blood. The DNA sequence follows: TGTGCCAGCAGCTTAGACCGTGTTGTGACTGAAGCTTTCTTT. Its product reads: CASSLDRVVTEAFF. This CDR3, with the reference TRBV7-9 and TRBJ1-1 proteins standing in past its ends, gives the full variable domain DTGVSQNPRHKITKRGQNVTFRCDPISEHNRLYWYRQTLGQGPEFLTYFQNEAQLEKSRLLSDRFSAERPKGSFSTLEIQRTEQGDSAMYLCASSLDRVVTEAFFGQGTRLTVV.